This TCR beta chain appears in the sequencing data of a study of human T cells and chemical hapten exposure. Study-level findings and limits: There was a positive correlation between PT1 expanded TCR counts and patch test score.

This clonotype was found many times. As yet, its antigen is unknown. The study used a library that attached unique molecular identifiers to individual cDNA molecules. Using its own MiXCR run on the RACE reads, TCRdb lists one record per CDR3 protein. The sample comprises tens of thousands of distinct CDR3 sequences, roughly 9.7% of which are singletons, and about 5% rests with the top ten. The time point: pre-sensitization, week 0. Treatment denoted: therapeutic diphenylcyclopropenone sensitization with weekly scalp DPC. Donors, patients with alopecia ranging from 18 to 70 years old and judged suitable for DPC, provided samples. V dropped 4 bases and J dropped 7 bases, with 5 bases sitting between them. Germline CDR1 is SEHNR and CDR2 is FQNEAQ (reference sequence). The CDR3 loop spans 11 amino acids.

The sequencing here drew on whole blood, taken in connection with sensitization to the hapten diphenylcyclopropenone (DPC). V usage is TRBV7-9 and J usage is TRBJ1-3, with no clear D. The receptor was isolated from a woman aged 45-65 years with alopecia areata. Some clones in this sample may be carry-over from other donors' samples. The CDR3 sequence: CASSSGNTIYF. For the CDR3, the DNA is TGTGCCAGCAGCTCCGGCAACACCATATATTTT.